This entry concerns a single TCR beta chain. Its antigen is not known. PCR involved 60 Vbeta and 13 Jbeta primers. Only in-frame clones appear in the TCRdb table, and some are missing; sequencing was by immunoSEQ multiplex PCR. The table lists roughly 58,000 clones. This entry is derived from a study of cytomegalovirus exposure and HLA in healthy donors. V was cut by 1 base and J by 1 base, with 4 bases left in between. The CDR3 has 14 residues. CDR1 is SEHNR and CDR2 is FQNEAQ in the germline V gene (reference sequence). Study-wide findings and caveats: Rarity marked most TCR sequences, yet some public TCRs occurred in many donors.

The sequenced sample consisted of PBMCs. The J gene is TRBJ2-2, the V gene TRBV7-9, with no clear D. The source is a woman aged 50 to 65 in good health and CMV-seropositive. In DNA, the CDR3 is TGTGCCAGCAGCTTAGTCGGGAACACCGGGGAGCTGTTTTTT. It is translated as CASSLVGNTGELFF.